The 2 T cell receptor beta chains below come from one sample, sequenced in a study of human T cells and chemical hapten exposure. Time point in this sample: patch test 1, 2 weeks after DPC sensitization. This sample's treatment: therapeutic diphenylcyclopropenone sensitization with weekly scalp DPC. TCRdb itself ran the RACE reads through MiXCR, one entry per CDR3 protein. The repertoire holds roughly 200,000 distinct CDR3 sequences, about a fifth seen once, with over 6.5% in the top ten. This sample comprised whole blood, obtained in connection with sensitization to the hapten diphenylcyclopropenone (DPC). The receptors derive from a woman in her 50s with alopecia areata. Some clones in this sample may be carry-over from other donors' samples.

This sequence joins TRBV6-1 and TRBJ1-1, with a possible D match to TRBD1 (6 bases). This CDR3 has 15 amino acids. Trimming cost V 2 bases and J 0 bases, with 10 bases left between them. CDR1 MNHNS and CDR2 SASEGT come from the germline V gene. The CDR3 loop is CASSEHGGLNTEAFF. CDR3 coding DNA: TGTGCCAGCAGTGAACATGGGGGGCTGAACACTGAAGCTTTCTTT.

This clonotype was seen more than once but under ten times. V usage is TRBV28 and J usage is TRBJ1-5, with D uncertain. The CDR3 extends over 15 amino acids. The V gene lost 6 bases and the J gene lost 5 bases, with 17 bases spanning the gap. Germline V gene sequence: CDR1 MDHEN, CDR2 SYDVKM. CDR3 residues: CASSGGPFHYQPQHF. CDR3 sequence (DNA): TGTGCCAGCAGCGGAGGACCCTTCCATTATCAGCCCCAGCATTTT. Full variable domain (rest looked up from reference TRBV28 and TRBJ1-5): DVKVTQSSRYLVKRTGEKVFLECVQDMDHENMFWYRQDPGLGLRLIYFSYDVKMKEKGDIPEGYSVSREKKERFSLILESASTNQTSMYLCASSGGPFHYQPQHFGDGTRLSIL.